What follows are 4 T cell receptor beta chains derived from one specimen sequenced in a study of blood T cell repertoires in COVID-19. Sequencing was performed with immunoSEQ multiplex PCR; in TCRdb, only in-frame clones are kept and a portion is missing. The data hold roughly 260,000 clones, with about 90% observed a single time. Sequenced sample: PBMCs or T cells enriched from blood (not recorded which). The receptor set was obtained from a woman between 18 and 30 years old who had recovered from COVID-19.

This clone was seen just once. The chain joins TRBV7-2 to TRBJ2-1; the match to TRBD2 covers 8 bases. The germline gives CDR1 SGHTA, CDR2 FQGNSA. The CDR3 runs to 17 residues. Trimming at V came to 4 bases and at J to 6 bases, leaving 14 bases not matched to a gene. The CDR3 loop is CASSYQGWRGAPNEQFF. The CDR3 nucleotides are TGTGCCAGCAGCTACCAAGGGTGGCGGGGGGCCCCCAATGAGCAGTTCTTC. Together with reference TRBV7-2 and TRBJ2-1, the CDR3 gives the full variable domain: GAGVSQSPSNKVTEKGKDVELRCDPISGHTALYWYRQSLGQGLEFLIYFQGNSAPDKSGLPSDRFSAERTGGSVSTLTIQRTQQEDSAVYLCASSYQGWRGAPNEQFFGPGTRLTVL.

This clone was seen more than once but under ten times. V is TRBV7-3 and J is TRBJ2-2; D ambiguous. V lost 2 bases and J 6 bases, leaving 10 bases between the germline ends. The CDR3 loop spans 14 amino acids. The germline CDR1 and CDR2 sequences are SGHTA and FQGTGA. The CDR3 region has the DNA TGTGCCAGCAGCTTATCGGCACGGGCCGGGGAGCTGTTTTTT. It is translated as CASSLSARAGELFF.

This chain links TRBV7-2 with TRBJ1-2; maybe TRBD1 (5 bases). V was shortened by 3 bases and J by 4 bases, with 15 bases between the two germline ends. CDR1 is SGHTA and CDR2 is FQGNSA in the germline V gene. The CDR3 length is 15 residues. The CDR3 DNA follows: TGTGCCAGCAGCTTTGATCCGGGGGACTCCTATGGCTACACCTTC. Residues: CASSFDPGDSYGYTF.

The J gene is TRBJ2-7, the V gene TRBV5-8; D gene unclear. Germline V lookup: CDR1 SGHTS, CDR2 YDEGEE. There are 17 residues in the CDR3. V lost 0 bases to trimming and J lost 0 bases, with 16 bases between them. The CDR3 sequence is CASSLVVGAETSYEQYF. The CDR3 nucleotides read TGTGCCAGCAGCTTGGTTGTGGGCGCTGAGACCTCCTACGAGCAGTACTTC.